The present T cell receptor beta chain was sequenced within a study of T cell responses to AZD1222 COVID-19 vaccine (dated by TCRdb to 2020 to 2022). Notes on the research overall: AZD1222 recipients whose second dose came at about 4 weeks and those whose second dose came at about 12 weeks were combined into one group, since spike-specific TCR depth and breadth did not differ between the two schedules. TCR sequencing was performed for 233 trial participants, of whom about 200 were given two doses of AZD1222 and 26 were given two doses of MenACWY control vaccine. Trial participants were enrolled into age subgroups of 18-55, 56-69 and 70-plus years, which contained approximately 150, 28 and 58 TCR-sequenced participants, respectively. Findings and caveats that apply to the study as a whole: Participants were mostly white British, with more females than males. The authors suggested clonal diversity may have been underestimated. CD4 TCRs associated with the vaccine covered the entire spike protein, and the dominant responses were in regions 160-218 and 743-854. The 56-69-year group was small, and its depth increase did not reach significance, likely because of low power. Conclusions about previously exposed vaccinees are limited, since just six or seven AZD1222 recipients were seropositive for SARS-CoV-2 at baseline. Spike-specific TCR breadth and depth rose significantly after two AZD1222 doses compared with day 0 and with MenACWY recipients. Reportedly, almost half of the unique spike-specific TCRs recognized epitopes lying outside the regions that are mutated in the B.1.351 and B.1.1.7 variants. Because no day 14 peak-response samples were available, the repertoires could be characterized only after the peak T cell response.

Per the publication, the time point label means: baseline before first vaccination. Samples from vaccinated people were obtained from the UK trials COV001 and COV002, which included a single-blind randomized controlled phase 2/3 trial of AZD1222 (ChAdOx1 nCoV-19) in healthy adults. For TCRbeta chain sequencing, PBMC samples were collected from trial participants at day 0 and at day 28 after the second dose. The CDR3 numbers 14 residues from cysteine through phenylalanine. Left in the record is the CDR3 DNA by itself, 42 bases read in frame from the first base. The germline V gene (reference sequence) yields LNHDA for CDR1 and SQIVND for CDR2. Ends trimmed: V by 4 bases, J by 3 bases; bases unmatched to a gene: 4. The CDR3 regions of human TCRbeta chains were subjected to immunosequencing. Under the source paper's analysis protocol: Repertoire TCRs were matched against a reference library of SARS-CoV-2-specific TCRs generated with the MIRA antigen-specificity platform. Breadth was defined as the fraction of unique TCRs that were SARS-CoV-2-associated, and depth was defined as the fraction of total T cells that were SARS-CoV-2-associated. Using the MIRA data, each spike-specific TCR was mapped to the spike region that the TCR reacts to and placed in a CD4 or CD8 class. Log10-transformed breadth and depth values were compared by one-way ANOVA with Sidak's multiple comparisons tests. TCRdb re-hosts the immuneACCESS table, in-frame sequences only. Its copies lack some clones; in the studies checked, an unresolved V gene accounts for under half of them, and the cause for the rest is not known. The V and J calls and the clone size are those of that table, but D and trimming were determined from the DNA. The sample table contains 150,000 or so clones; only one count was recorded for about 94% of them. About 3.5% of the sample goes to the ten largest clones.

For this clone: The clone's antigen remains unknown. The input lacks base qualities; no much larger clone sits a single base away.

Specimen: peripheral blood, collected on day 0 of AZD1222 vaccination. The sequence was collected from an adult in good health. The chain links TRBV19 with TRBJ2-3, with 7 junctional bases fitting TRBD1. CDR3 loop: CASSRTGATDTQYF. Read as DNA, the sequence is TGTGCCAGTAGTAGAACAGGGGCAACAGATACGCAGTATTTT.